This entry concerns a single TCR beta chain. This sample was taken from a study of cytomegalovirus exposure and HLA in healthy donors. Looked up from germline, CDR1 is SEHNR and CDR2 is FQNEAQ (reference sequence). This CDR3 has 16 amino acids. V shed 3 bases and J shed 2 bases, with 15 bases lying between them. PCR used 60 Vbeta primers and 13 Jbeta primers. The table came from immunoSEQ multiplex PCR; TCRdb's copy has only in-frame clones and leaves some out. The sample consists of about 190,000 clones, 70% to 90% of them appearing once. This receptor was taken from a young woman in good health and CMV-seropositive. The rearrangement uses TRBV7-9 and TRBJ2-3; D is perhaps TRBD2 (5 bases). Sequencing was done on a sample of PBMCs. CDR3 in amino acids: CASSFLTGLITDTQYF. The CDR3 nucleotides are TGTGCCAGCAGCTTCCTGACTGGACTTATCACAGATACGCAGTATTTT.